One and the same sample provided the 21 T cell receptor beta chains below, sequenced in a study of human CD8 memory T cell subsets. Sequencing libraries of TCR beta were made by UMI-labeled 5' RACE. Reprocessing the 5' RACE reads, TCRdb reports a single entry for every CDR3 protein and omits DNA. The sample's table shows 9,500 to 13,000 distinct CDR3 sequences. Sample: CD8+ T cells from PBMCs. The source is a human donor in good health.

Here the CDR3 reads CASSHGTGDNEQFF. The rearrangement links TRBV12-3 or TRBV12-4 to TRBJ2-1; the TCRdb call, TRBD1, lacks DNA for checking. The CDR3 totals 14 residues.

V is TRBV19 and J is TRBJ1-3; the TRBD1 assignment by TCRdb is unverifiable without DNA. Germline V gives CDR1 LNHDA, CDR2 SQIVND (reference sequence). The length of the CDR3 is 15 residues. CDR3 region: CASSRTVRTGNTIYF.

The V and J genes are TRBV4-2 and TRBJ1-1. Germline V gene lookup returns CDR1 LGHNA and CDR2 YNFKEQ. CDR3 size: 15 residues. This chain's CDR3 is CASSQDTAPDTEAFF.

This clonotype counts as medium-sized by frequency. The V gene is TRBV19, the J gene TRBJ2-7. The V gene's germline CDR1 is LNHDA and CDR2 SQIVND (reference sequence). This CDR3 is 12 amino acids long. This CDR3 reads CATADAPHEQYF.

V usage is TRBV20-1 and J usage is TRBJ2-7; TCRdb designates TRBD2, a call that cannot be tested without DNA. This CDR3 region has 16 residues. Germline lookup yields CDR1 DFQATT and CDR2 SNEGSKA (reference sequence). CDR3 loop: CSARGLAGASSYEQYF.

According to its frequency, this clonotype is medium-sized. The J gene is TRBJ1-4, the V gene TRBV5-5; TCRdb reports TRBD1, a call that lacks DNA to check it against. This CDR3 spans 15 amino acids. The germline V gene encodes CDR1 SGHKS and CDR2 YYEKEE (reference sequence). The CDR3 spells CASSLGGRSNEKLFF.

The gene calls are TRBV12-3 or TRBV12-4 and TRBJ2-5; TCRdb selects TRBD2, and the lack of DNA leaves this call unchecked. This CDR3 has 13 amino acids. The CDR3 loop reads CASSPSSLGTQYF.

V and J are TRBV29-1 and TRBJ1-1; TCRdb's D gene call, TRBD1, goes unchecked for lack of DNA. This CDR3 is 11 amino acids long. In germline, CDR1 is SQVTM, CDR2 ANQGSEA. The CDR3 protein is CSVVQGPQGFF.

The CDR3 is CASSAREGKGDEQFF. This chain links TRBV2 with TRBJ2-1; TCRdb reports TRBD1, a call that lacks DNA to check it against. This CDR3 has 15 residues. Germline V gene lookup returns CDR1 SNHLY and CDR2 FYNNEI.

This chain links TRBV9 with TRBJ2-1. This CDR3 is 14 amino acids long. Germline V gene data show CDR1 as SGDLS and CDR2 as YYNGEE. The CDR3 protein is CASSGAGITNEQFF.

V gene TRBV27 combines with J gene TRBJ2-1; lacking DNA, the TRBD2 call made by TCRdb goes unchecked. This CDR3 contains 15 residues. Germline V gives CDR1 MNHEY, CDR2 SMNVEV (reference sequence). The CDR3 is CASSLTSGMGNEQFF.

The V call is TRBV7-8, the J call TRBJ2-7; TCRdb's assignment of TRBD2 cannot be checked, as there is no DNA. Germline V gives CDR1 SGHVS, CDR2 FQNEAQ. The CDR3 covers 16 residues. The CDR3 reads CASSLVHRQSDYEQYF.

Its frequency marks this clonotype as medium-sized. The J gene is TRBJ2-5, the V gene TRBV15; the D call of TRBD1 rests on TCRdb alone, since no DNA is present to check it. The germline V gene encodes CDR1 LNHNV and CDR2 YYDKDF (reference sequence). CDR3 length: 18 residues. CDR3 amino acids: CATSRDLADRGPIQTQYF.

The chain has TRBV13 and TRBJ1-1; without DNA, the TCRdb call of TRBD1 cannot be checked. Germline values: CDR1 PRHDT, CDR2 FYEKMQ (reference sequence). The length of the CDR3 is 14 residues. The CDR3 here is CASSPGPGNTEAFF.

The V gene is TRBV5-1, the J gene TRBJ2-7; TCRdb gives TRBD2 as the D gene, but with no DNA this cannot be confirmed. Looked up from germline, CDR1 is SGHRS and CDR2 is YFSETQ. The CDR3 has 15 amino acids. This chain's CDR3 is CASSLSLAGAYEQYF.

The chain employs TRBV29-1 and TRBJ1-1. CDR3 length equals 11 residues. Germline CDR1 reads SQVTM; CDR2 reads ANQGSEA. The CDR3 loop is CSVLHGPEAFF. Combining the CDR3 with reference TRBV29-1 and TRBJ1-1 gives the whole variable domain SAVISQKPSRDICQRGTSLTIQCQVDSQVTMMFWYRQQPGQSLTLIATANQGSEATYESGFVIDKFPISRPNLTFSTLTVSNMSPEDSSIYLCSVLHGPEAFFGQGTRLTVV.

This clonotype ranks as medium-sized in terms of frequency. The rearrangement joins TRBV7-9 to TRBJ1-1. This CDR3 has 15 residues. Germline values: CDR1 SEHNR, CDR2 FQNEAQ (reference sequence). The chain's CDR3 is CASSYLGGWNTEAFF.

This chain joins TRBV20-1 and TRBJ2-3; checking the TCRdb D call of TRBD1 is not possible without DNA. This CDR3 is 12 amino acids long. Germline values: CDR1 DFQATT, CDR2 SNEGSKA (reference sequence). This CDR3 reads CSASPVTDTQYF.

V gene TRBV5-6 combines with J gene TRBJ2-2; as DNA is missing, the TRBD1 call by TCRdb cannot be tested. The CDR3 is 16 amino acids. Germline V gives CDR1 SGHDT, CDR2 YYEEEE. CDR3 region: CASSPFWTGGTGELFF.

The V and J genes are TRBV19 and TRBJ2-7; TCRdb calls TRBD1, which cannot be checked without DNA. CDR1 LNHDA and CDR2 SQIVND come from the germline V gene (reference sequence). There are 13 residues in the CDR3. CDR3 in amino acids: CASRVGGSYEQYF.

This sequence joins TRBV20-1 and TRBJ2-1; the D call of TRBD2 rests on TCRdb alone, since no DNA is present to check it. The germline gives CDR1 DFQATT, CDR2 SNEGSKA (reference sequence). This CDR3 spans 18 amino acids. The CDR3 here is CSARPPGLAGGLYNEQFF.